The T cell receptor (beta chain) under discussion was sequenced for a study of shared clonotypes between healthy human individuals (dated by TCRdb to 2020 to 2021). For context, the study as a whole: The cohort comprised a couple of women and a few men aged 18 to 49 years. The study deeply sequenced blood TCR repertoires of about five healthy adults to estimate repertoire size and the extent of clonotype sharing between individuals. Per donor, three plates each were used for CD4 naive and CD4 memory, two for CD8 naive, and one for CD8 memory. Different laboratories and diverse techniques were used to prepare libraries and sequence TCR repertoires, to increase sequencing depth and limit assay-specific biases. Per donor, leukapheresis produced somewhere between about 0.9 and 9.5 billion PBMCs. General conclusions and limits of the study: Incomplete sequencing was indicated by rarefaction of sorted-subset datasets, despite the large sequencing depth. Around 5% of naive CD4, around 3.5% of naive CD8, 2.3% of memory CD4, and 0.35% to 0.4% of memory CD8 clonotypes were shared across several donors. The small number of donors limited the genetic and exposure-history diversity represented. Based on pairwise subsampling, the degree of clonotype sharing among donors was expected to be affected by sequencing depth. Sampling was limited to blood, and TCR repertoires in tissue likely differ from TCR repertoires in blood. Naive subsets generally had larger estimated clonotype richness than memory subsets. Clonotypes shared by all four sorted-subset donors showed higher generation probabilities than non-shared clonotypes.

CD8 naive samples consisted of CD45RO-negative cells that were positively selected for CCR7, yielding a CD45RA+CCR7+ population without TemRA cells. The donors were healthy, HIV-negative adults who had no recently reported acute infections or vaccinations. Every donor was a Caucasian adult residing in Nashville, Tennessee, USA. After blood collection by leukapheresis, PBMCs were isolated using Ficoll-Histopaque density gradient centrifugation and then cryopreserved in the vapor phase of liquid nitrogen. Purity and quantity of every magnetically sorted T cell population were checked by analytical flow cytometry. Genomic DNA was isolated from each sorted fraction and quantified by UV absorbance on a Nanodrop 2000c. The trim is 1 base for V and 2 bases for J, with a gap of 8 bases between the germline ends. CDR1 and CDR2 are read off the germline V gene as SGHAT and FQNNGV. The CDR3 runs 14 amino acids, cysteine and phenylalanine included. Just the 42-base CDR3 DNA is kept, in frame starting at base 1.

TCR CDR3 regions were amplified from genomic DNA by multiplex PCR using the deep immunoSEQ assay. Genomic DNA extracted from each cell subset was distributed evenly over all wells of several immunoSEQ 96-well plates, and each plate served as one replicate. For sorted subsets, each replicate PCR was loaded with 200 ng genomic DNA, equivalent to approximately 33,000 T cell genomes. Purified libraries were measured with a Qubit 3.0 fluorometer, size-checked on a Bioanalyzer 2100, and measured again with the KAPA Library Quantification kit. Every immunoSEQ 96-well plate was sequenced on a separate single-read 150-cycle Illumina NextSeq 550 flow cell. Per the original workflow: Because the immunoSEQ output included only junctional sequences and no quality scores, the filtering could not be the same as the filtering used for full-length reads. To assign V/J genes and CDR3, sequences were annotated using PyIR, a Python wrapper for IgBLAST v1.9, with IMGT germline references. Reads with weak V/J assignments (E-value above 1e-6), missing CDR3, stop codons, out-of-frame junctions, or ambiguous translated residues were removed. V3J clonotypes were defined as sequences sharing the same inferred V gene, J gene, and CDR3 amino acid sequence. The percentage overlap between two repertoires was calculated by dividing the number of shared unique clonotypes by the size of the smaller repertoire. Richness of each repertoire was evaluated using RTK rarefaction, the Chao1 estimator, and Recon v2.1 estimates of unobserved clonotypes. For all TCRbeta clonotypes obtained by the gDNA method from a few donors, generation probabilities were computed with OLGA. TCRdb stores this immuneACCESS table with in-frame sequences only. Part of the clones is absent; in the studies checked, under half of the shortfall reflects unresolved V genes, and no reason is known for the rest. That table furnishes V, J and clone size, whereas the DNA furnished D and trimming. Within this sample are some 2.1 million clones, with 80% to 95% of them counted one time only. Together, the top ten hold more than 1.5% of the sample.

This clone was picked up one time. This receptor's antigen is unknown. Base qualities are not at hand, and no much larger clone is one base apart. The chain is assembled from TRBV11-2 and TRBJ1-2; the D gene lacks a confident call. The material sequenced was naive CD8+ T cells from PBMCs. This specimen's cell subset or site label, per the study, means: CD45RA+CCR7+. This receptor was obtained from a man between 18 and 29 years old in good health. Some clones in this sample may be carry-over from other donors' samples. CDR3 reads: CASSLVGANYGYTF. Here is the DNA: TGTGCCAGCAGCTTAGTTGGAGCCAACTATGGCTACACCTTC. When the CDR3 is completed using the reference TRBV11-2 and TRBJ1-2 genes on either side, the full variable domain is EAGVAQSPRYKIIEKRQSVAFWCNPISGHATLYWYQQILGQGPKLLIQFQNNGVVDDSQLPKDRFSAERLKGVDSTLKIQPAKLEDSAVYLCASSLVGANYGYTFGSGTRLTVV.